The present T cell receptor (beta chain) was sequenced within a study of cytomegalovirus exposure and HLA in healthy donors. Trimming shortened V by 1 base and J by 8 bases, and 14 bases separated the two germline ends. Germline V gene lookup returns CDR1 MGHDK and CDR2 SYGVNS. The CDR3 is 15 amino acids. Primers for the PCR totalled 60 Vbeta and 13 Jbeta. The assay was immunoSEQ multiplex PCR, and TCRdb's table has in-frame clones only and misses some. The sample has under 150,000 clones, about 78% seen once. This clone showed up just once. This chain connects TRBV25-1 to TRBJ1-4; no reliable D call. This TCR was sampled from a middle-aged man in good health and CMV-seropositive. The source material was PBMCs. The chain's CDR3 is CASSEWRQMGEKLFF. The CDR3 nucleotides read TGTGCCAGCAGTGAATGGAGGCAGATGGGCGAAAAACTGTTTTTT.